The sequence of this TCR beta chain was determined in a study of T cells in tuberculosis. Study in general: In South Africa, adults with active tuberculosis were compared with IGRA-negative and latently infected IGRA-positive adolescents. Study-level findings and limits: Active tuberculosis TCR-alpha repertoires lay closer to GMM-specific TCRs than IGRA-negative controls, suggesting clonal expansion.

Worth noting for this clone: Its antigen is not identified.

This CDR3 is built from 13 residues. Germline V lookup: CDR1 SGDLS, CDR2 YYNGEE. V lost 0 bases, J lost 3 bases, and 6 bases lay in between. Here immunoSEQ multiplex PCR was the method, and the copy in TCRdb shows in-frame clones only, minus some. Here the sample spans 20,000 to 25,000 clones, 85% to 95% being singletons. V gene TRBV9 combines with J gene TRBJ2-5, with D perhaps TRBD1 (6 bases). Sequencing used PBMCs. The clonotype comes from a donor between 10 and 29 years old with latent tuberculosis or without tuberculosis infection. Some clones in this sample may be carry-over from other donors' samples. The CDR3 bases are TGTGCCAGCAGCGTAGCAGGGGAAGAGACCCAGTACTTC. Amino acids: CASSVAGEETQYF.